This T cell receptor beta chain was recovered during a study of blood T cells in healthy people across ages. Primed by a sample-barcoded 5' primer and a J-beta primer mix, a second PCR proceeded for 7 to 11 cycles. TCRdb called the 5' RACE reads again in MiXCR, with one record for every CDR3 protein. The table includes around 820,000 distinct CDR3 sequences, approximately 25% detected once. This clonotype was seen a few times. The CDR3 covers 14 residues. Trimming cost V 4 bases and J 2 bases, with 10 bases left between them. Looked up from germline, CDR1 is MNHEY and CDR2 is SVGEGT. The sample also formed part of further work on T cells of mothers and their children. Per that study: The study obtained over 9.5 million TCR beta CDR3 reads per mother and about 3 million per child. Mother-child pairs who were related displayed a slightly higher overlap than unrelated pairs, a difference that was non-significant.

The sequencing sample was made of blood. This TCR was recovered from a boy aged 5-17 years in good health. This rearrangement joins TRBV6-2 or TRBV6-3 to TRBJ2-3; no clear D. CDR3: CASSLRLHTDTQYF. CDR3 coding DNA: TGTGCCAGCAGTTTGCGCCTGCACACAGATACGCAGTATTTT.